This T cell receptor beta chain was sequenced for a study of early T cells in non-severe SARS-CoV-2 infection. Study information: The chains were unpaired, and the sequenced material was bulk RNA from unsorted whole blood.

V was clipped by 7 bases and J by 3 bases, with 16 bases between them. Germline V gene lookup returns CDR1 SEHNR and CDR2 FQNEAQ (reference sequence). The CDR3 contains 14 residues. Unique molecular identifiers were added to individual cDNA molecules. TCRdb re-analysed the 5' RACE reads in MiXCR, keeping a single row per CDR3 protein. Here the sample spans about 64,000 distinct CDR3 sequences, 11% being singletons. This material consisted of whole blood, taken at baseline. The chain combines TRBV7-9 with TRBJ2-7; D is ambiguous. This receptor was identified in an adult who was a healthcare worker with PCR-confirmed SARS-CoV-2 infection or an uninfected control (not recorded which). CDR3 in DNA: TGTGCCAGCACTACGGCCCTTTTACTCTACGAGCAGTACTTC. Translated: CASTTALLLYEQYF.